These 20 T cell receptor beta chains share one sample of origin, sequenced in a study of T cells in tumors after PD-1 blockade. The repertoire was sequenced with immunoSEQ multiplex PCR; TCRdb's copy has only in-frame clones and lacks some. The table includes roughly 60,000 clones, roughly 75% detected once. Sequenced here: PBMCs, sampled before anti-PD-1 treatment. The origin of the receptors is a human donor with basal cell carcinoma.

This clone occurred many times. The chain links TRBV27 to TRBJ1-3; D is perhaps TRBD1 (5 bases). Trimming took off 5 bases at V and 0 bases at J, with 14 bases between the two ends. Germline CDR1 MNHEY, CDR2 SMNVEV (reference sequence). This CDR3 comprises 16 residues. The chain's CDR3 is CASSPQGPYSGNTIYF. The CDR3 DNA sequence: TGTGCCAGCAGTCCCCAGGGACCCTACTCTGGAAACACCATATATTTT.

This clone is termed medium-sized. The rearrangement uses TRBV18 and TRBJ2-4; D unclear. Between the trimmed V and J ends, which lost 3 bases and 0 bases, there was a span of 9 bases. Germline loops: CDR1 KGHSH, CDR2 LQKENI. This CDR3 is built from 15 residues. The CDR3 sequence is CASSPPVQAKNIQYF. CDR3 bases: TGTGCCAGCTCACCCCCCGTGCAAGCCAAAAACATTCAGTACTTC. Together with reference TRBV18 and TRBJ2-4, the CDR3 gives the full variable domain: NAGVMQNPRHLVRRRGQEARLRCSPMKGHSHVYWYRQLPEEGLKFMVYLQKENIIDESGMPKERFSAEFPKEGPSILRIQQVVRGDSAAYFCASSPPVQAKNIQYFGAGTRLSVL.

The J gene is TRBJ2-1, the V gene TRBV7-9; possible D gene TRBD2, 6 bases. This CDR3 is built from 15 residues. Germline V gene data show CDR1 as SEHNR and CDR2 as FQNEAQ (reference sequence). V was pared by 2 bases and J by 7 bases, with 15 bases between. The CDR3 nucleotides read TGTGCCAGCAGCTTACGGGACTTGATGGGGAATGAGCAGTTCTTC. Its protein product is CASSLRDLMGNEQFF.

This clone showed up just once. The rearrangement links TRBV19 to TRBJ2-3; TRBD1 agrees at 7 bases. This CDR3 is built from 15 residues. V lost 9 bases, J lost 0 bases, and 9 bases stayed unmatched. Germline V gene data show CDR1 as LNHDA and CDR2 as SQIVND (reference sequence). CDR3 protein: CASKDRAPSTDTQYF. CDR3 bases: TGTGCCAGCAAAGACAGGGCCCCTAGCACAGATACGCAGTATTTT.

The rearrangement uses TRBV1 and TRBJ2-2; the table assigns TRBD2, which was not confirmed against the DNA. TRBV1 is a pseudogene segment. The CDR3 contains 19 residues. CDR3 residues: CTSSHKSASGGASSGELFF. CDR3 nucleotide sequence: TGCACCAGCAGCCATAAGTCGGCTAGCGGGGGGGCCAGTTCCGGGGAGCTGTTTTTT.

The sample holds one count of this clone. The germline gene is not matched at one end of the junction; a read error may be the cause. V is TRBV5-1 and J is TRBJ2-2; the D call may be TRBD1 or TRBD2 (5 bases each). Germline lookup yields CDR1 SGHRS and CDR2 YFSETQ. The CDR3 covers 15 residues. The CDR3 loop is CTSSSRGENTGELFF. DNA for the CDR3: TGCACCAGCTCGAGTCGAGGGGAGAACACCGGGGAGCTGTTTTTT.

The rearrangement joins TRBV2 to TRBJ2-2; weak D call: TRBD2 (5 bases). The CDR3 contains 14 residues. CDR1 is SNHLY, CDR2 FYNNEI, per germline. The germline V and J ends were trimmed by 9 bases and 9 bases, with 20 bases remaining between them. DNA for the CDR3: TGTGCCAGTATCGGACTCCCCTTCCCCCGGGAGCTGTTTTTT. Residues: CASIGLPFPRELFF.

In DNA, the CDR3 is TGTGCCACCAGAGCGGCGTCGGACACCGGGGAGCTGTTTTTT. Protein sequence: CATRAASDTGELFF. The chain uses TRBV24-1 and TRBJ2-2; TRBD2 is a possible D gene (5 bases). The germline V gene has CDR1 KGHDR and CDR2 SFDVKD. V was pared by 7 bases and J by 3 bases, with 11 bases between. CDR3 length equals 14 residues.

This clone was found a few times. The chain couples TRBV6-1 to TRBJ1-5; possibly TRBD1 for D (6 bases). The V end lost 3 bases, the J end lost 1 base, and 10 bases lay between the germline ends. CDR3 length: 15 residues. In germline, CDR1 is MNHNS, CDR2 SASEGT. CDR3 protein: CASSDGGGSNQPQHF. CDR3 sequence (DNA): TGTGCCAGCAGTGACGGGGGCGGAAGCAATCAGCCCCAGCATTTT.

The table lists this clone with a few counts. The chain links TRBV25-1 to TRBJ2-7; D possibly corresponds to TRBD1 (5 bases). The V and J ends lost 2 bases and 3 bases respectively, with 5 bases between them. From germline, CDR1 is MGHDK and CDR2 SYGVNS. CDR3 size: 12 residues. CDR3 residues: CASSEQGYEQYF. Written as DNA, the CDR3 is TGTGCCAGCAGTGAACAGGGCTACGAGCAGTACTTC.

This clone appeared a single time. The chain links TRBV27 to TRBJ2-3; D remains ambiguous. V shed 1 base and J shed 2 bases, with 10 bases lying between them. This CDR3 is built from 15 residues. CDR1 and CDR2 from the germline V gene are MNHEY and SMNVEV (reference sequence). The CDR3 nucleotides are TGTGCCAGCAGTTTATTTGCGAGGCTCACAGATACGCAGTATTTT. Its protein product is CASSLFARLTDTQYF.

This clone was detected only once. CDR3 nucleotides: TGCGCCAGCAGCTTGACGAGGGGCTCCTACGAGCAGTACTTC. The encoded protein is CASSLTRGSYEQYF. This chain connects TRBV5-1 to TRBJ2-7, with D possibly called TRBD1 or TRBD2 (5 bases each). Trimming shortened V by 1 base and J by 0 bases, and 8 bases separated the two germline ends. The CDR3 covers 14 residues. CDR1 SGHRS and CDR2 YFSETQ come from the germline V gene.

The chain uses TRBV11-3 and TRBJ2-1; no clear D. Germline loops: CDR1 SGHNT, CDR2 YENEEA. The ends were cut back, 0 bases at V and 1 base at J, with 19 bases in the middle. The length of the CDR3 is 19 residues. The CDR3 is CASSLDGPLGPNSYNEQFF. The CDR3 region has the DNA TGTGCCAGCAGCTTAGATGGGCCCCTTGGGCCCAATTCCTACAATGAGCAGTTCTTC.

The sample holds one count of this clone. This chain joins TRBV13 and TRBJ1-4, with unresolved D. Germline V CDR1 and CDR2: PRHDT, FYEKMQ (reference sequence). Trimming removed 5 bases from V and 0 bases from J, with 10 bases in between. The CDR3 has 15 amino acids. The CDR3 region has the DNA TGTGCCAGCAGCCGACGGGCAACAACTAATGAAAAACTGTTTTTT. Its protein is CASSRRATTNEKLFF.

This rearrangement joins TRBV2 to TRBJ2-7; possible D gene TRBD1, 6 bases. The ends were cut back, 8 bases at V and 0 bases at J, with 14 bases in the middle. The length of the CDR3 is 14 residues. CDR1 and CDR2 from the germline V gene are SNHLY and FYNNEI. The CDR3 sequence: CASPLWTDSYEQYF. In DNA, the CDR3 is TGTGCCAGCCCCCTCTGGACAGACTCCTACGAGCAGTACTTC. Looking up the rest from reference TRBV2 and TRBJ2-7 gives the full variable domain: EPEVTQTPSHQVTQMGQEVILRCVPISNHLYFYWYRQILGQKVEFLVSFYNNEISEKSEIFDDQFSVERPDGSNFTLKIRSTKLEDSAMYFCASPLWTDSYEQYFGPGTRLTVT.

CDR3 sequence: CASSEADRGYGYTF. CDR3 bases: TGTGCCAGCAGTGAAGCGGACAGGGGGTATGGCTACACCTTC. V is TRBV2 and J is TRBJ1-2; 10 bases are a match to TRBD1. Losses at the gene ends were 0 bases for V and 5 bases for J; bases not matched to a gene: 0. The CDR3 contains 14 residues. Germline V lookup: CDR1 SNHLY, CDR2 FYNNEI.

This clone was recorded once. This sequence joins TRBV30 and TRBJ2-7, with D maybe TRBD1 (6 bases). The CDR3 runs 15 residues. The V gene's germline CDR1 is GTSNPN and CDR2 SVGIG (reference sequence). Trimming left V 3 bases short and J 1 base short, with 16 bases between. The CDR3 loop reads CAWRKSSGESYEQYF. CDR3 DNA: TGTGCCTGGAGAAAAAGTTCAGGGGAGTCCTACGAGCAGTACTTC. The full variable domain, rest sourced from reference TRBV30 and TRBJ2-7, is SQTIHQWPATLVQPVGSPLSLECTVEGTSNPNLYWYRQAAGRGLQLLFYSVGIGQISSEVPQNLSASRPQDRQFILSSKKLLLSDSGFYLCAWRKSSGESYEQYFGPGTRLTVT.

CDR3 amino acids: CAWSRGTGDNSNQPQHF. As DNA, the CDR3 is TGTGCCTGGAGTCGAGGGACAGGGGACAATAGCAATCAGCCCCAGCATTTT. The chain carries TRBV30 and TRBJ1-5, with 10 bases fitting TRBD1. The trim removed 2 bases at V and 0 bases at J, leaving 7 bases unmatched. CDR3 length: 17 residues. The germline V gene encodes CDR1 GTSNPN and CDR2 SVGIG (reference sequence). Variable domain in full (rest from reference TRBV30 and TRBJ1-5): SQTIHQWPATLVQPVGSPLSLECTVEGTSNPNLYWYRQAAGRGLQLLFYSVGIGQISSEVPQNLSASRPQDRQFILSSKKLLLSDSGFYLCAWSRGTGDNSNQPQHFGDGTRLSIL.

This rearrangement joins TRBV3-1 (or the pseudogene TRBV3-2) to TRBJ2-5, with D perhaps TRBD1 (7 bases). V shed 4 bases and J shed 8 bases, with 20 bases lying between them. CDR1 and CDR2 from the germline V gene are LGHDT and YNNKEL (reference sequence). This CDR3 is built from 15 residues. CDR3 DNA sequence: TGTGCCAGCAGCCCGCAATGGAGGGACAGCAAAACCCAGTACTTC. Translation gives CASSPQWRDSKTQYF.

This clone came up a few times. The CDR3, as DNA: TGTGCCAGCACCCAACGACGGGATAATCAGCCCCAGCATTTT. It codes for CASTQRRDNQPQHF. This chain connects TRBV2 to TRBJ1-5, with no clear D. CDR1 SNHLY and CDR2 FYNNEI come from the germline V gene. The CDR3 has 14 amino acids. The V end was cut by 7 bases, the J end by 4 bases, with 14 bases between.